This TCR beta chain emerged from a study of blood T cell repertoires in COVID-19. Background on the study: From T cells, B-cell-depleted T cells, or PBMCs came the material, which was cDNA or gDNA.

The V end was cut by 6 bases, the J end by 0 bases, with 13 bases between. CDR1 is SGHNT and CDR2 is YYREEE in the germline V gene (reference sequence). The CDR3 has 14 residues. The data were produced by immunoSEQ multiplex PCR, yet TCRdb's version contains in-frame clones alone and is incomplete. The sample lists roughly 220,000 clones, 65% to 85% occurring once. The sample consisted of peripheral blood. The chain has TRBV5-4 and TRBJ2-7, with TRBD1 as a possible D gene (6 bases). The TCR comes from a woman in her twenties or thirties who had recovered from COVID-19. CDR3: CASTLGGSSYEQYF. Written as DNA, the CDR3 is TGTGCCAGCACCCTAGGGGGAAGCTCCTACGAGCAGTACTTC.